The T cell receptor (beta chain) under discussion was sequenced for a study of blood T cell repertoires in COVID-19. Turning to the study itself: Specimens from acute and convalescent COVID-19 originated in the United States, Italy and Spain. Sources were T cells, B-cell-depleted T cells, or PBMCs; the material itself was cDNA or gDNA.

Germline V gene sequence: CDR1 GTSNPN, CDR2 SVGIG (reference sequence). The CDR3 is 13 amino acids. J gave up 4 bases and V 1 base, and 3 bases lay outside the gene matches. In the study's own analysis: Amplifying reference gene primers gave estimates of nucleated cell counts. The method was immunoSEQ multiplex PCR; TCRdb's version includes in-frame clones alone and lacks a portion of them. V and J calls and clone size come straight from that table; D and trimming were deduced from the DNA. The sample has around 470,000 clones, 89% seen once. The chain couples TRBV30 to TRBJ1-1; 7 bases line up with TRBD1. The TCR was taken from a man aged 18 to 30 with COVID-19, enrolled during active disease. Sequencing used peripheral blood. CDR3 sequence (DNA): TGTGCCTGGAGTGACAGGGGCGGCACTGAAGCTTTCTTT. Its protein product is CAWSDRGGTEAFF.